This entry features one T cell receptor beta chain sequence. Its specificity is not known. This specimen comes from a study of OX40 agonist ivuxolimab in advanced cancers. The overall study: Males comprised 75% to 90% of the group, whose mean age was roughly 60 years (range 23 to 79). Checkpoint inhibitors had been given previously to 40% of patients. Points from the study as a whole: Partly responding patients at 0.1-3.0 mg/kg showed some of the smallest clonal expansion.

Germline trimming cut 1 base from V and 0 bases from J; bases unmatched to any gene: 7. Germline V lookup: CDR1 LNHDA, CDR2 SQIVND (reference sequence). CDR3 length: 18 residues. Peripheral blood came from all dose cohorts at three timepoints. The method was immunoSEQ multiplex PCR; TCRdb's version includes in-frame clones alone and lacks a portion of them. Of around 12,000 clones listed, approximately 84% were seen once; the top ten hold approximately 35%. The sequence came from an adult with an advanced solid tumor such as melanoma, head and neck, liver or kidney cancer. The chain employs TRBV19 and TRBJ2-1; 9 bases agree with TRBD2. Source: CD4+ or CD8+ T cells sorted from blood, taken in a trial of the OX40 agonist ivuxolimab. CDR3 loop: CASSIGGSGGPSYNEQFF. DNA for the CDR3: TGTGCCAGTAGTATAGGGGGTAGCGGGGGACCCTCCTACAATGAGCAGTTCTTC. The whole variable domain, remainder taken from reference TRBV19 and TRBJ2-1, is DGGITQSPKYLFRKEGQNVTLSCEQNLNHDAMYWYRQDPGQGLRLIYYSQIVNDFQKGDIAEGYSVSREKKESFPLTVTSAQKNPTAFYLCASSIGGSGGPSYNEQFFGPGTRLTVL.